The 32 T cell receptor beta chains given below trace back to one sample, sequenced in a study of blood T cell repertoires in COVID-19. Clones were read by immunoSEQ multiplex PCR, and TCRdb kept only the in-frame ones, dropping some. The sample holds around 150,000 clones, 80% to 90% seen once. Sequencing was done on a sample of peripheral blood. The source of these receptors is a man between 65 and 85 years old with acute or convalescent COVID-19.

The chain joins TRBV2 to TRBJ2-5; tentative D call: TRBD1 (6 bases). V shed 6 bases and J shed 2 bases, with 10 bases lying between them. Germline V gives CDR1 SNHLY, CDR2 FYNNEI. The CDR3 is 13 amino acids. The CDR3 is CASSNTGQETQYF. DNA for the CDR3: TGTGCCAGCAGCAACACAGGGCAAGAGACCCAGTACTTC.

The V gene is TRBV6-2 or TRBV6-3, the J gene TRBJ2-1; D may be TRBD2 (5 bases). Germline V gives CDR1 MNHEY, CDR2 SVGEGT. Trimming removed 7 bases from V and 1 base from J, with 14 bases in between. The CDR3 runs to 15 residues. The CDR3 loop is CASTPDGNSYNEQFF. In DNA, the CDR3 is TGTGCCAGCACCCCCGACGGGAATTCCTACAATGAGCAGTTCTTC.

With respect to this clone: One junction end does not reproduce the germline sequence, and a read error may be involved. This chain's CDR3 is CASSKDQGPYEQYF. For the CDR3, the DNA is TGTGCCAGCAGCAAAGACCAGGGCCCCTACGAGCAGTACTTC. The chain uses TRBV3-1 (or the pseudogene TRBV3-2) and TRBJ2-7; tentatively, D is TRBD1 (5 bases). Germline lookup yields CDR1 LGHDT and CDR2 YNNKEL (reference sequence). The CDR3 totals 14 residues.

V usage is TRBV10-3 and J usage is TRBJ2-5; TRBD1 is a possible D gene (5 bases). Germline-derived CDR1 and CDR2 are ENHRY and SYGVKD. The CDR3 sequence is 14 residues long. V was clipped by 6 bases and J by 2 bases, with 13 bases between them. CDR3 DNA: TGTGCCATCAGGACAGACAGATCACAAGAGACCCAGTACTTC. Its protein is CAIRTDRSQETQYF.

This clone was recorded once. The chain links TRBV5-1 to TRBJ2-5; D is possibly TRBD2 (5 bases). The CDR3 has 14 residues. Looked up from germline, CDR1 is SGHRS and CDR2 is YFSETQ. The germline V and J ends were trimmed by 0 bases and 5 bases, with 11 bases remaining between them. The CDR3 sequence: CASSLEPGWETQYF. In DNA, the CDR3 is TGCGCCAGCAGCTTGGAGCCGGGGTGGGAGACCCAGTACTTC.

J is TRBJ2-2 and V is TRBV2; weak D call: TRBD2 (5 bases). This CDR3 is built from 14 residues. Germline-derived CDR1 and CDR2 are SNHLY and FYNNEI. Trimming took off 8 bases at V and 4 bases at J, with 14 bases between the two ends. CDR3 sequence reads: CASALTEGTGELFF. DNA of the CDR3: TGTGCCAGCGCACTTACAGAGGGCACCGGGGAGCTGTTTTTT.

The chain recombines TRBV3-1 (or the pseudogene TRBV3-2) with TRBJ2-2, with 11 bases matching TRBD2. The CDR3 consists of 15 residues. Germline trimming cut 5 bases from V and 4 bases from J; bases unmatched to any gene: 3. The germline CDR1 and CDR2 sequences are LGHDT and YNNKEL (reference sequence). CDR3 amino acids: CASSFGTSGTGELFF. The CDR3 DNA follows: TGTGCCAGCAGCTTTGGGACTAGCGGCACCGGGGAGCTGTTTTTT.

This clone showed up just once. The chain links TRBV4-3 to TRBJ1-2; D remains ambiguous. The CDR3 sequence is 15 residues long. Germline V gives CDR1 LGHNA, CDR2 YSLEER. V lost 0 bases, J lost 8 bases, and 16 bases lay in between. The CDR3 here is CASSQDLGYSAGYTF. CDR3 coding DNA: TGCGCCAGCAGCCAAGATCTTGGCTACAGTGCGGGCTACACCTTC.

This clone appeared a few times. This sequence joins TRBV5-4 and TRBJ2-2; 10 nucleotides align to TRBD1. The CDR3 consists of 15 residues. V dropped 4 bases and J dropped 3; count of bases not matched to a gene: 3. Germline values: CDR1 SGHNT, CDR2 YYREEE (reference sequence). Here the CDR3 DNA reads TGTGCCAGCAGCGAGGGGACAGGGGACACCGGGGAGCTGTTTTTT. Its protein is CASSEGTGDTGELFF.

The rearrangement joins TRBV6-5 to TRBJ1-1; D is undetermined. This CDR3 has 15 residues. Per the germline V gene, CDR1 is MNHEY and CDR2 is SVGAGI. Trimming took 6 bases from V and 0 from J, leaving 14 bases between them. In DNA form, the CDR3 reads TGTGCCAGCAGCCTCCACCCGGTCATGAACACTGAAGCTTTCTTT. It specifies CASSLHPVMNTEAFF.

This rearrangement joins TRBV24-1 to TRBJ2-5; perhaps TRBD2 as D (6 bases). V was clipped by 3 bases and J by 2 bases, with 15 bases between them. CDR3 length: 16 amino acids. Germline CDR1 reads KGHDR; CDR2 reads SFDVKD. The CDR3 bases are TGTGCCACCAGTGATACCCGGGCTAGCGATCAAGAGACCCAGTACTTC. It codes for CATSDTRASDQETQYF.

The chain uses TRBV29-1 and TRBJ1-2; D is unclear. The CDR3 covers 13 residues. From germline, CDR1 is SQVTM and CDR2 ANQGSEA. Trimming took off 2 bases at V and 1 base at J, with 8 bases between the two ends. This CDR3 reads CSVELSFNYGYTF. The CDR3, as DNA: TGCAGCGTTGAACTTAGTTTTAACTATGGCTACACCTTC.

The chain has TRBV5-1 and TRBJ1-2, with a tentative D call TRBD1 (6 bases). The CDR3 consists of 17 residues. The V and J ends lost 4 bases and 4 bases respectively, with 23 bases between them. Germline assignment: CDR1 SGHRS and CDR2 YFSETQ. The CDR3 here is CASSLTAGTRTPYGYTF. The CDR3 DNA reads TGCGCCAGCAGCCTAACGGCCGGGACACGAACTCCCTATGGCTACACCTTC.

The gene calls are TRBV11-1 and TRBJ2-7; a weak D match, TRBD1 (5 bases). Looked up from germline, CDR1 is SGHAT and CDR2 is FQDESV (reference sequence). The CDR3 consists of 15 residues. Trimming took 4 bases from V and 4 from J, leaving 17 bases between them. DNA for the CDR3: TGTGCCAGCAGCTCTCCTGGCAGGGTCCCTTACGAGCAGTACTTC. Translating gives CASSSPGRVPYEQYF.

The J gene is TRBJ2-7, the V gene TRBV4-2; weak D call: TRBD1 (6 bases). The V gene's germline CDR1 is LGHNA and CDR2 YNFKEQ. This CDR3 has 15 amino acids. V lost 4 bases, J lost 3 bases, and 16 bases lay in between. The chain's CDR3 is CASSLSRQEDYEQYF. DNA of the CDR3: TGTGCCAGCAGCCTTTCACGACAGGAAGACTACGAGCAGTACTTC.

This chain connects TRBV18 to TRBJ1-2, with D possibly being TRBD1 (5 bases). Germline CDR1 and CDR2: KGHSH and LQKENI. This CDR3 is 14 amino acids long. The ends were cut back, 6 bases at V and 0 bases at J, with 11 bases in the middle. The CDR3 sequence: CASSGTSANYGYTF. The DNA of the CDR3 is TGTGCCAGCTCGGGGACTTCAGCTAACTATGGCTACACCTTC. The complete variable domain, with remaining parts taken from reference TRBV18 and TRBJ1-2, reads NAGVMQNPRHLVRRRGQEARLRCSPMKGHSHVYWYRQLPEEGLKFMVYLQKENIIDESGMPKERFSAEFPKEGPSILRIQQVVRGDSAAYFCASSGTSANYGYTFGSGTRLTVV.

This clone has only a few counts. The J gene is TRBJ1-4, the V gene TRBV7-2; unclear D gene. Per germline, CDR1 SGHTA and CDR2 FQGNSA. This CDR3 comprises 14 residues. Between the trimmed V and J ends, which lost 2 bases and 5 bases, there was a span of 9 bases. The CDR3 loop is CASSLRGGNEKLFF. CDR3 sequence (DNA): TGTGCCAGCAGCTTACGGGGAGGGAATGAAAAACTGTTTTTT.

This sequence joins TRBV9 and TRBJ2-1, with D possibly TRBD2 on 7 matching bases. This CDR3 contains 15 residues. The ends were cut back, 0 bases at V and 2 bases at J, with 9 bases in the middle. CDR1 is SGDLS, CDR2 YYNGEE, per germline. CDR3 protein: CASSVEGGAYNEQFF. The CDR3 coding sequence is TGTGCCAGCAGCGTAGAAGGGGGGGCCTACAATGAGCAGTTCTTC.

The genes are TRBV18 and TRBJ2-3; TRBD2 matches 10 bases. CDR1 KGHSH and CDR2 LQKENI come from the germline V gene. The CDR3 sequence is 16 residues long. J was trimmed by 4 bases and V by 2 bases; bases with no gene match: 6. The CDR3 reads CASSPNVAGGADTQYF. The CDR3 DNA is TGTGCCAGCTCACCAAACGTAGCGGGAGGTGCAGATACGCAGTATTTT.

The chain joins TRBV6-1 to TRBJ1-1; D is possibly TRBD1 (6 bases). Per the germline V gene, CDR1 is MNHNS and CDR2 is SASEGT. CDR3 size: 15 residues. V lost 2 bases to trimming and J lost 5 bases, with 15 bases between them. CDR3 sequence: CASSELNRVGTEAFF. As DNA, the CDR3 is TGTGCCAGCAGTGAACTCAACAGGGTGGGGACTGAAGCTTTCTTT.

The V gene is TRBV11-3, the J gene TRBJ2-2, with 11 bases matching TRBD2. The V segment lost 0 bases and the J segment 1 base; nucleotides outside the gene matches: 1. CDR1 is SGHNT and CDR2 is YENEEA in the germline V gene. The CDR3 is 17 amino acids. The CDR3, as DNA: TGTGCCAGCAGCTTAGAACTAGCGGGAGAGAACACCGGGGAGCTGTTTTTT. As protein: CASSLELAGENTGELFF.

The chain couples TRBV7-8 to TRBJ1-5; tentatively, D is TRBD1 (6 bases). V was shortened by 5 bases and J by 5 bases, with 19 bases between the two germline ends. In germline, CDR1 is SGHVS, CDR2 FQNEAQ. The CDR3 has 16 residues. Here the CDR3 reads CASSPPAGTNHQPQHF. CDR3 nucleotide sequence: TGTGCCAGCAGCCCACCCGCCGGGACAAATCATCAGCCCCAGCATTTT.

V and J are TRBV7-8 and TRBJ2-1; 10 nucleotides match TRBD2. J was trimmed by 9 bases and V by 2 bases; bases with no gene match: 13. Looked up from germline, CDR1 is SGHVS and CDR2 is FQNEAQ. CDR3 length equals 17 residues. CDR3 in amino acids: CASSLNRLAGVVSEQFF. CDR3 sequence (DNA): TGTGCCAGCAGCTTAAATAGGCTAGCGGGAGTCGTGAGTGAGCAGTTCTTC.

CDR3 sequence reads: CASSQDSGLAGLTQYF. The CDR3 nucleotides are TGTGCCAGCAGCCAAGATTCGGGACTAGCGGGATTAACGCAGTATTTT. The chain has TRBV3-1 (or the pseudogene TRBV3-2) and TRBJ2-3; the match to TRBD2 covers 13 bases. CDR1 is LGHDT, CDR2 YNNKEL, per germline (reference sequence). V dropped 0 bases and J dropped 9; count of bases not matched to a gene: 6. The CDR3 is 16 amino acids.

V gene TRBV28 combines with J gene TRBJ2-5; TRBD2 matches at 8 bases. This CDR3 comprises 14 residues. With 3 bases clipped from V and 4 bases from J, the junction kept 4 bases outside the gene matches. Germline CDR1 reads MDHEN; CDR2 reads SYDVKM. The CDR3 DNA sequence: TGTGCCAGCAGTTTTCCGAGCGGGAGAGAGACCCAGTACTTC. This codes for CASSFPSGRETQYF.

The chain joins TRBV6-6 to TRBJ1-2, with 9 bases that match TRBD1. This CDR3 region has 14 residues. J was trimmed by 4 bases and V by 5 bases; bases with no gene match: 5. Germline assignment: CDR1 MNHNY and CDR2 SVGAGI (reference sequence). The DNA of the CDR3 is TGTGCCAGCAGTAATGACAGGGGGGTCTATGGCTACACCTTC. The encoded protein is CASSNDRGVYGYTF.

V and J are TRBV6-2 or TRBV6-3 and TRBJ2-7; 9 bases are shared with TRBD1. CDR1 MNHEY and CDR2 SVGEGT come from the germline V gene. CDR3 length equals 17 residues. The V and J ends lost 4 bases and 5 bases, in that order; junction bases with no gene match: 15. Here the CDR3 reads CASSSRSGGQGRDEQYF. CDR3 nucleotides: TGTGCCAGCAGTTCGCGATCCGGGGGACAGGGTCGGGACGAGCAGTACTTC.

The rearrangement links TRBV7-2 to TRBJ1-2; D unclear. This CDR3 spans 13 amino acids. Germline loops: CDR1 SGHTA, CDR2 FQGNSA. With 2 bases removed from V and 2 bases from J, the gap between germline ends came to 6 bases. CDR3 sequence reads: CASSLRGNYGYTF. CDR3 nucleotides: TGTGCCAGCAGCTTACGGGGAAACTATGGCTACACCTTC.

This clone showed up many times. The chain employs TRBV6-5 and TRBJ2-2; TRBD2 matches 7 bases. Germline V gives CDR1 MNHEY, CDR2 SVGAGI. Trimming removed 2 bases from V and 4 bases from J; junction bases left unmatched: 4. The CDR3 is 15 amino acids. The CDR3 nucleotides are TGTGCCAGCAGTTACCGGGGGGAGGGCACCGGGGAGCTGTTTTTT. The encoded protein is CASSYRGEGTGELFF.

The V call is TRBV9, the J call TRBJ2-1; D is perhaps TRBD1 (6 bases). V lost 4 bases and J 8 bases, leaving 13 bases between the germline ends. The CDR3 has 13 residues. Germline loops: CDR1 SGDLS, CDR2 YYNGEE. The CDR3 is CASSLHRVDEQFF. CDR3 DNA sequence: TGTGCCAGCAGCCTACACAGGGTCGATGAGCAGTTCTTC.

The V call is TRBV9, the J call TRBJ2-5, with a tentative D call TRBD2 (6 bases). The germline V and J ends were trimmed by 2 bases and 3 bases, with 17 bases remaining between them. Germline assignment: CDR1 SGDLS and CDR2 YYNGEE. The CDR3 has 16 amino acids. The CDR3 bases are TGTGCCAGCAGCGTTACCCCGGGACTGCCGAAAGAGACCCAGTACTTC. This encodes CASSVTPGLPKETQYF.

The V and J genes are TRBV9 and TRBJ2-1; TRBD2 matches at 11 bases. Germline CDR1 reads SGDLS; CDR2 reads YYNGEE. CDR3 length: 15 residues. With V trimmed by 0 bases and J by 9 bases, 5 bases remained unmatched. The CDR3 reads CASSVGNSGRGEQFF. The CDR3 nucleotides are TGTGCCAGCAGCGTAGGTAATAGCGGGAGGGGTGAGCAGTTCTTC.